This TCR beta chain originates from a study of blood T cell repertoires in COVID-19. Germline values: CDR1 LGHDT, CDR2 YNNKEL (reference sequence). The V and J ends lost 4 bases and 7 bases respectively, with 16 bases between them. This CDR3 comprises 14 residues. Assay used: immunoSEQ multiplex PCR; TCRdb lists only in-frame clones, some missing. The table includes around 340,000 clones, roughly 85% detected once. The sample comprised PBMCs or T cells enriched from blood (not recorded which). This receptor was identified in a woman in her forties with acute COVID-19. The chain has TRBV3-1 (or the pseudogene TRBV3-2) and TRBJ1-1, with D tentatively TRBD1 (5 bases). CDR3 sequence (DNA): TGTGCCAGCAGCCCCCAAGGCAGGGCCGATGAAGCTTTCTTT. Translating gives CASSPQGRADEAFF.